The T cell receptor beta chain under discussion was sequenced for a study of blood T cell repertoires in COVID-19. This table comes from immunoSEQ multiplex PCR, and its TCRdb copy is limited to in-frame clones, with some not included. Of over 100,000 clones in the sample, 88% were seen once. Trimming removed 6 bases from V and 5 bases from J; junction bases left unmatched: 7. CDR1 ENHRY and CDR2 SYGVKD come from the germline V gene. The CDR3 has 15 amino acids. The sequence was obtained from a man aged 50-60 years with acute or convalescent COVID-19. The specimen sequenced was peripheral blood. V gene TRBV10-3 combines with J gene TRBJ2-3; 11 bases agree with TRBD2. The CDR3 sequence: CAISQLAGDVDTQYF. The CDR3, as DNA: TGTGCCATCAGCCAACTAGCGGGAGATGTAGATACGCAGTATTTT.